The 3 T cell receptor beta chains in this list originate from one sample, sequenced in a study of cytomegalovirus exposure and HLA in healthy donors. The PCR employed 60 Vbeta primers together with 13 Jbeta primers. Here immunoSEQ multiplex PCR was the method, and the copy in TCRdb shows in-frame clones only, minus some. The table shows 80,000 or so clones, with under 65% occurring only once. The specimen was PBMCs. These receptors all stem from a male donor in good health and CMV-seropositive.

The V gene is TRBV11-1, the J gene TRBJ2-7; 9 nucleotides agree with TRBD1. CDR1 is SGHAT, CDR2 FQDESV, per germline (reference sequence). The CDR3 runs 15 residues. The V segment lost 5 bases and the J segment 4 bases; nucleotides outside the gene matches: 9. CDR3 amino acids: CASSRRDRDGYEQYF. CDR3 sequence (DNA): TGTGCCAGCAGCCGCCGGGACAGGGACGGGTACGAGCAGTACTTC.

In this sample, this clone turned up a few times. This sequence joins TRBV6-5 and TRBJ1-5; D is perhaps TRBD1 (6 bases). Trimming removed 5 bases from V and 3 bases from J, with 11 bases in between. CDR1 is MNHEY, CDR2 SVGAGI, per germline. CDR3 length equals 14 residues. DNA of the CDR3: TGTGCCAGCAGTATCACAGGGTCCAATCAGCCCCAGCATTTT. Protein product: CASSITGSNQPQHF.

This clone was counted only a few times. The V call is TRBV4-1, the J call TRBJ2-7; 9 positions agree with TRBD1. The V gene's germline CDR1 is MGHRA and CDR2 YSYEKL. The CDR3 has 15 residues. V was clipped by 2 bases and J by 5 bases; unmatched bases: 7. The CDR3 is CASSQIGQGRNEQYF. CDR3 in DNA: TGCGCCAGCAGCCAAATCGGACAGGGGAGGAACGAGCAGTACTTC.